What follows are 18 T cell receptor beta chains derived from one specimen sequenced in a study of T cell responses to AZD1222 COVID-19 vaccine. TCRdb's table, derived via immunoSEQ multiplex PCR, lists solely in-frame clones and lacks some. Among 100,000 to 150,000 clones listed, roughly 92% were seen once. The material was peripheral blood, obtained 28 days after the second AZD1222 dose. The receptors were sampled from an adult who received the AZD1222 COVID-19 vaccine.

This chain joins TRBV7-2 and TRBJ1-6; perhaps TRBD1 as D (5 bases). The CDR3 is 15 amino acids. Germline CDR1 is SGHTA and CDR2 is FQGNSA. The V and J ends lost 3 bases and 9 bases respectively, with 15 bases between them. The CDR3 DNA is TGTGCCAGCAGCTTTACCGGGCAGGGTGGTTCACCCCTCCACTTT. Protein sequence: CASSFTGQGGSPLHF. Complete variable domain (other parts from reference TRBV7-2 and TRBJ1-6): GAGVSQSPSNKVTEKGKDVELRCDPISGHTALYWYRQSLGQGLEFLIYFQGNSAPDKSGLPSDRFSAERTGGSVSTLTIQRTQQEDSAVYLCASSFTGQGGSPLHFGNGTRLTVT.

This chain joins TRBV7-2 and TRBJ2-4; D gene ambiguous. Deletions cut 0 bases from V and 2 bases from J, with 11 bases between. This CDR3 contains 16 residues. Germline CDR1 is SGHTA and CDR2 is FQGNSA. CDR3 residues: CASSLATSSTKNIQYF. CDR3 bases: TGTGCCAGCAGCTTAGCAACCTCTTCTACCAAAAACATTCAGTACTTC.

The V gene is TRBV2, the J gene TRBJ1-6; D remains unclear. Germline CDR1 and CDR2: SNHLY and FYNNEI. The CDR3 contains 13 residues. Trimming took off 4 bases at V and 5 bases at J, with 6 bases between the two ends. DNA of the CDR3: TGTGCCAGCAGTGTTGGGAATAATTCACCCCTCCACTTT. As protein: CASSVGNNSPLHF.

The chain uses TRBV7-8 and TRBJ1-2; D ambiguous. The CDR3 has 13 residues. The germline CDR1 and CDR2 sequences are SGHVS and FQNEAQ. V was pared by 2 bases and J by 2 bases, with 6 bases between. The CDR3 bases are TGTGCCAGCAGCTTACTCGCGAACTATGGCTACACCTTC. The encoded protein is CASSLLANYGYTF.

This chain uses TRBV20-1 with TRBJ1-1; a weak D match, TRBD1 (5 bases). CDR3 length equals 10 residues. Trimming shortened V by 5 bases and J by 6 bases, and 7 bases separated the two germline ends. In germline, CDR1 is DFQATT, CDR2 SNEGSKA (reference sequence). The CDR3 sequence: CSAGTSEAFF. The CDR3 DNA is TGCAGTGCTGGGACCTCTGAAGCTTTCTTT.

This sequence joins TRBV10-3 and TRBJ1-1; D possibly corresponds to TRBD1 (6 bases). V lost 3 bases, J lost 5 bases, and 13 bases lay in between. The CDR3 is 14 amino acids. Germline CDR1 reads ENHRY; CDR2 reads SYGVKD. CDR3 nucleotide sequence: TGTGCCATCAGTGAAAGGACAGCCGGGACTGAAGCTTTCTTT. It specifies CAISERTAGTEAFF.

V usage is TRBV5-1 and J usage is TRBJ2-3; TRBD2 agrees at 14 bases. This CDR3 is built from 16 residues. Per the germline V gene, CDR1 is SGHRS and CDR2 is YFSETQ. The ends lost 8 bases at V and 2 bases at J; junction bases unmatched: 7. Here the CDR3 DNA reads TGCGCCAGTGGGACTAGCGGGGGCCCTCCCACAGATACGCAGTATTTT. Protein: CASGTSGGPPTDTQYF.

The rearrangement uses TRBV3-1 (or the pseudogene TRBV3-2) and TRBJ1-5, with D unclear. The CDR3 is 13 residues long. The ends were cut back, 1 base at V and 7 bases at J, with 8 bases in the middle. CDR1 is LGHDT and CDR2 is YNNKEL in the germline V gene (reference sequence). CDR3 nucleotide sequence: TGTGCCAGCAGCCAAGCAACGGCCCAGCCCCAGCATTTT. Protein product: CASSQATAQPQHF.

V is TRBV7-2 and J is TRBJ2-3, with a possible D match to TRBD1 (6 bases). This CDR3 is built from 15 residues. Germline V gene lookup returns CDR1 SGHTA and CDR2 FQGNSA. Trimming removed 3 bases from V and 5 bases from J, with 15 bases in between. The DNA for the CDR3 is TGTGCCAGCAGCTTGGTTGGGACATTGGGAGATACGCAGTATTTT. It codes for CASSLVGTLGDTQYF.

V is TRBV7-9 and J is TRBJ1-1; D is perhaps TRBD1 (6 bases). V lost 0 bases and J 1 base, leaving 9 bases between the germline ends. The CDR3 runs 15 residues. Germline lookup yields CDR1 SEHNR and CDR2 FQNEAQ (reference sequence). For the CDR3, the DNA is TGTGCCAGCAGCTTAGCGACAGGCCCGAACACTGAAGCTTTCTTT. It encodes CASSLATGPNTEAFF.

The V gene is TRBV28, the J gene TRBJ1-6; D uncertain. V gave up 1 base and J gave up 6 bases, with 4 bases separating them. CDR1 and CDR2 (germline): MDHEN, SYDVKM. The CDR3 has 13 amino acids. CDR3 nucleotide sequence: TGTGCCAGCAGTTTATATCGTAATTCACCCCTCCACTTT. The encoded protein is CASSLYRNSPLHF.

This sequence joins TRBV30 and TRBJ1-5, with a possible D match to TRBD1 (5 bases). This CDR3 spans 12 amino acids. Germline-derived CDR1 and CDR2 are GTSNPN and SVGIG (reference sequence). The V end lost 8 bases, the J end lost 6 bases, and 14 bases lay between the germline ends. CDR3 sequence reads: CAAGTWGQPQHF. Written as DNA, the CDR3 is TGTGCCGCCGGGACCTGGGGTCAGCCCCAGCATTTT. The full variable domain, its missing parts supplied by reference TRBV30 and TRBJ1-5, is SQTIHQWPATLVQPVGSPLSLECTVEGTSNPNLYWYRQAAGRGLQLLFYSVGIGQISSEVPQNLSASRPQDRQFILSSKKLLLSDSGFYLCAAGTWGQPQHFGDGTRLSIL.

The chain carries TRBV5-1 and TRBJ2-7, with 8 bases aligning to TRBD1. Trimming cost V 4 bases and J 1 base; bases outside gene matches: 1. This CDR3 is 13 amino acids long. Per germline, CDR1 SGHRS and CDR2 YFSETQ. The CDR3 bases are TGCGCCAGCAGCGGACAGGGATCCTACGAGCAGTACTTC. It specifies CASSGQGSYEQYF. The whole variable domain, filled in from reference TRBV5-1 and TRBJ2-7, reads KAGVTQTPRYLIKTRGQQVTLSCSPISGHRSVSWYQQTPGQGLQFLFEYFSETQRNKGNFPGRFSGRQFSNSRSEMNVSTLELGDSALYLCASSGQGSYEQYFGPGTRLTVT.

This sequence joins TRBV4-1 and TRBJ1-3; 7 bases map to TRBD1. The CDR3 contains 15 residues. Germline trimming cut 2 bases from V and 3 bases from J; bases unmatched to any gene: 4. Germline V gene lookup returns CDR1 MGHRA and CDR2 YSYEKL. The CDR3 is CASSQHRGVGNTIYF. CDR3 in DNA: TGCGCCAGCAGCCAACACAGGGGAGTTGGAAACACCATATATTTT.

This clone is a singleton in its sample. Here the CDR3 reads CASSTASGRSYNEQFF. The CDR3 DNA reads TGTGCCAGCAGCACCGCTAGCGGGAGGTCCTACAATGAGCAGTTCTTC. V gene TRBV5-4 combines with J gene TRBJ2-1, with TRBD2 matching 11 bases. Per germline, CDR1 SGHNT and CDR2 YYREEE (reference sequence). The V gene end was trimmed by 4 bases and the J gene end by 1 base; junction bases not matched to a gene: 4. This CDR3 has 16 residues.

This clone was observed a handful of times. The genes are TRBV7-8 and TRBJ1-2, with D hard to call. The V end was cut by 1 base, the J end by 3 bases, with 6 bases between. This CDR3 region has 13 residues. Germline V gene lookup returns CDR1 SGHVS and CDR2 FQNEAQ. CDR3 sequence reads: CASSLDGDYGYTF. The CDR3 DNA reads as TGTGCCAGCAGCTTAGACGGAGACTATGGCTACACCTTC.

The chain links TRBV5-4 to TRBJ2-7, with 9 bases identical to TRBD2. Germline CDR1 is SGHNT and CDR2 is YYREEE (reference sequence). The ends lost 4 bases at V and 1 base at J; junction bases unmatched: 6. The CDR3 is 15 residues long. Here the CDR3 reads CASSQGLASSYEQYF. DNA of the CDR3: TGTGCCAGCAGCCAGGGACTAGCTTCATCCTACGAGCAGTACTTC.

The chain couples TRBV20-1 to TRBJ1-2, with D possibly matching TRBD1 (6 bases). Germline V gene lookup returns CDR1 DFQATT and CDR2 SNEGSKA (reference sequence). V lost 3 bases to trimming and J lost 5 bases, with 13 bases between them. There are 13 residues in the CDR3. This CDR3 reads CSASPGTPYGYTF. The CDR3 DNA follows: TGCAGTGCTAGTCCCGGGACACCTTATGGCTACACCTTC.